This is a list of T cell receptor beta chains from one sample in a study of cytomegalovirus exposure and HLA in healthy donors. Data came from immunoSEQ multiplex PCR; TCRdb stores just in-frame clones and leaves some out. The sample has 110,000 to 150,000 clones, around 85% seen once. Sequencing input: PBMCs. Receptor source: a woman between 50 and 59 years old in good health and CMV-seropositive. Each CDR3 is given with its conserved first and last residue. The D gene is left open where the match is weak. Clone sizes are given selectively: once, few, many, or a class where the clone is expanded.

J: TRBJ1-2
size: .
V: TRBV28
D: .
DNA: TGTGCCAGCAGTTTAGTACTATCTCCGGGGGATGGCTACACCTTC
CDR3: CASSLVLSPGDGYTF

J: TRBJ1-1
size: once
V: TRBV28
D: .
DNA: TGTGCCACCCATAGTTTGAACACTGAAGCTTTCTTT
CDR3: CATHSLNTEAFF

J: TRBJ2-5
size: .
V: TRBV2
D: .
DNA: TGTGCCAGCAGTGAACGGGGAGGGGGGGCCCAGTACTTC
CDR3: CASSERGGGAQYF

J: TRBJ2-5
size: .
V: TRBV5-1
D: TRBD1
DNA: TGCGCCAGCAGCTTGGCCGGGACAGGGGTCCAAGAGACCCAGTACTTC
CDR3: CASSLAGTGVQETQYF

J: TRBJ1-5
size: .
V: TRBV28
D: .
DNA: TGTGCCAGCAGCCCAACAGGGACGGGCAATCAGCCCCAGCATTTT
CDR3: CASSPTGTGNQPQHF

J: TRBJ1-6
size: once
V: TRBV29-1
D: TRBD1
DNA: TGCAGCGCTACAACCGGGACAGGAAGAGCCTCACCCCTCCACTTT
CDR3: CSATTGTGRASPLHF

J: TRBJ2-5
size: .
V: TRBV27
D: TRBD2
DNA: TGTGCCAGCAGTTTTACTAGCGAATACGGTGCCCAGTACTTC
CDR3: CASSFTSEYGAQYF

J: TRBJ2-4
size: .
V: TRBV7-3
D: TRBD1
DNA: TGTGCCAGCAGCCCCTCCGGGACAGGGGACATTCAGTACTTC
CDR3: CASSPSGTGDIQYF

J: TRBJ1-3
size: .
V: TRBV7-2
D: .
DNA: TGTGCCAGCAGCTTGCAGGGGCCTATCTCTGGAAACACCATATATTTT
CDR3: CASSLQGPISGNTIYF

J: TRBJ1-2
size: .
V: TRBV28
D: .
DNA: TGTGCCAGCAGTTCCGAAGTGGACATCTTTAACTATGGCTACACCTTC
CDR3: CASSSEVDIFNYGYTF

J: TRBJ2-7
size: once
V: TRBV7-9
D: TRBD1
DNA: TGTGCCAGCAGCGAGGGACAGGGTATTATCTACGAGCAGTACTTC
CDR3: CASSEGQGIIYEQYF

J: TRBJ1-2
size: .
V: TRBV18
D: TRBD1
DNA: TGTGCCAGCTCACCACTCCCCGACGGGACAGGGGGTGGCTACACCTTC
CDR3: CASSPLPDGTGGGYTF

J: TRBJ2-3
size: .
V: TRBV27
D: TRBD2
DNA: TGTGCCAGCAGTTCTAGCGGGGGCGCGTGGGATACGCAGTATTTT
CDR3: CASSSSGGAWDTQYF

J: TRBJ1-2
size: .
V: TRBV11-2
D: .
DNA: TGTGCCAGCAGCTTAGAGGCAGGCTATGGCTACACCTTC
CDR3: CASSLEAGYGYTF

J: TRBJ1-2
size: once
V: TRBV2
D: .
DNA: TGTGCCAGTGCTAGGACAGATAAAGGGGGCTACACCTTC
CDR3: CASARTDKGGYTF

J: TRBJ2-2
size: .
V: TRBV28
D: .
DNA: TGTGCCAGCGCCTACAGTTCCGGGGTCGGCGGGGAGCTGTTTTTT
CDR3: CASAYSSGVGGELFF

J: TRBJ1-3
size: .
V: TRBV6-4
D: TRBD1
DNA: TGTGCCAGCACCGTTCGTGAGGGGGCTGGGGGAAACACCATATATTTT
CDR3: CASTVREGAGGNTIYF

J: TRBJ1-1
size: .
V: TRBV5-1
D: .
DNA: TGCGCCAGCAGCGGGGAGTCGAGCACTGAAGCTTTCTTT
CDR3: CASSGESSTEAFF